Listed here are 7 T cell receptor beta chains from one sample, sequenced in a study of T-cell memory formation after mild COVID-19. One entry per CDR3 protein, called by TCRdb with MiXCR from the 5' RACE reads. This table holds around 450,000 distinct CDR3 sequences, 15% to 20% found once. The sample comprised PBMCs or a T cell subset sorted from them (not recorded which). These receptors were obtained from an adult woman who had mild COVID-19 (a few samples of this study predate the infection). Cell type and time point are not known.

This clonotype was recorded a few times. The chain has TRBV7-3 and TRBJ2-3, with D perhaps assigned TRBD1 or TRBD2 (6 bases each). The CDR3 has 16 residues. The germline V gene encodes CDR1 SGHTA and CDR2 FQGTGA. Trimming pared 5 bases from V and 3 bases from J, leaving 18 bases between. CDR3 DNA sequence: TGTGCCAGCAGCCCCGGAGGGGGGCATTCGACAGATACGCAGTATTTT. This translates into CASSPGGGHSTDTQYF.

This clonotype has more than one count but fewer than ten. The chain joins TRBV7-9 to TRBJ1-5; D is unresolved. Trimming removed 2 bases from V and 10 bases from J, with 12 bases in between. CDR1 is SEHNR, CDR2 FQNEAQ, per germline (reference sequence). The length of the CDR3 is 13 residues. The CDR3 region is CASSLYGEEPQHF. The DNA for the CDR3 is TGTGCCAGCAGCTTATACGGAGAAGAACCCCAGCATTTT.

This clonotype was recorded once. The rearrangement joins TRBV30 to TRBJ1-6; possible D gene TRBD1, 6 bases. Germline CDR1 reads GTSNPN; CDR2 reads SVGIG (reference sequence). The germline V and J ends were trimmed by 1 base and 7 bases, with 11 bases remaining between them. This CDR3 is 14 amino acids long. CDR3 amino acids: CAWSEGTQNSPLHF. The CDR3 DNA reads TGTGCCTGGAGTGAGGGGACACAGAATTCACCCCTCCACTTT.

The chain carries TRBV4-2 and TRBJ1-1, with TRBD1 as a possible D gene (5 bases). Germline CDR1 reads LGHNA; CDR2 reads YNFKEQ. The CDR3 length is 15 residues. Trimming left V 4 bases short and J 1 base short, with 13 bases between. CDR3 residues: CASSPSRGTNTEAFF. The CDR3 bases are TGTGCCAGCAGCCCCTCGAGAGGGACGAACACTGAAGCTTTCTTT.

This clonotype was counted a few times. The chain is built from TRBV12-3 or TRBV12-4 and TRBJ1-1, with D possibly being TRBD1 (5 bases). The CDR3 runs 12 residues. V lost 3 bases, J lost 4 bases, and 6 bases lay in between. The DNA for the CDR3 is TGTGCCAGCAGTTTCGGGGCCACTGAAGCTTTCTTT. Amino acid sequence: CASSFGATEAFF.

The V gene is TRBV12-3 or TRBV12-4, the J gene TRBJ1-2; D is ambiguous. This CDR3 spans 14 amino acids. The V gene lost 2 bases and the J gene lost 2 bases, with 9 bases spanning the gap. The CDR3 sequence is CASSLFGQNYGYTF. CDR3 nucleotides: TGTGCCAGCAGTTTATTCGGCCAGAACTATGGCTACACCTTC.

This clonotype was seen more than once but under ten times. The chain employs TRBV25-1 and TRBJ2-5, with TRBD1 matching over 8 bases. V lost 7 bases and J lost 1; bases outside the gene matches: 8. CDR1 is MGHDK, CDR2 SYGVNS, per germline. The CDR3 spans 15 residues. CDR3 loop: CASTFPTGGQETQYF. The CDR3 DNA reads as TGTGCCAGCACCTTTCCTACAGGGGGCCAAGAGACCCAGTACTTC.